The present T cell receptor (beta chain) was sequenced within a study of blood T cell repertoires in COVID-19. Produced via immunoSEQ multiplex PCR; TCRdb's table is partial and in-frame only. The sample shows about 97,000 clones, about nine tenths of them seen only once. Germline CDR1 LNHDA, CDR2 SQIVND (reference sequence). The CDR3 sequence is 14 residues long. V was pared by 3 bases and J by 4 bases, with 4 bases of the junction left unmatched. The receptor's source is a woman aged 45 to 65 with COVID-19, enrolled during active disease. This chain links TRBV19 with TRBJ1-2, with 8 positions matching TRBD1. Sequencing was done on a sample of peripheral blood. The CDR3 is CASSIRGQVYGYTF. The CDR3 DNA sequence: TGTGCCAGTAGTATCAGGGGGCAGGTCTATGGCTACACCTTC.